The 14 T cell receptor beta chains in this list originate from one sample, sequenced in a study of blood T cell repertoires in COVID-19. Method: immunoSEQ multiplex PCR; TCRdb's copy keeps in-frame clones and lacks some. In the table there are approximately 150,000 clones, 88% of which are singletons. Sequencing was performed on peripheral blood. The origin of the receptors is a man aged 55 to 70 with active or convalescent COVID-19.

The chain employs TRBV14 and TRBJ2-1; 15 bases agree with TRBD2. The J segment lost 7 bases and the V segment lost 0 bases, leaving 7 bases of the junction unmatched. The CDR3 consists of 18 residues. Per germline, CDR1 SGHDN and CDR2 FVKESK. The CDR3 region is CASSQDYGTSGRWNEQFF. Here the CDR3 DNA reads TGTGCCAGCAGCCAAGATTACGGGACTAGCGGGAGGTGGAATGAGCAGTTCTTC.

This clone was observed once. The genes are TRBV1 and TRBJ1-2. TRBV1 is a listed pseudogene. The CDR3 spans 14 residues. CDR3 protein: CTSSPSTDFYGYTF. The CDR3 DNA is TGCACCAGCAGCCCCTCCACGGACTTCTATGGCTACACCTTC.

The chain is built from TRBV10-3 and TRBJ2-5, with 7 bases matching TRBD1. This CDR3 has 13 residues. J lost 5 bases, V lost 7 bases, and 7 bases had no gene match. From germline, CDR1 is ENHRY and CDR2 SYGVKD. The CDR3 here is CAITAEQGETQYF. The CDR3 DNA reads as TGTGCCATCACTGCTGAACAGGGGGAGACCCAGTACTTC.

As to this clone: Different DNA sequences within this sample yield the same CDR3. The chain recombines TRBV5-1 with TRBJ2-5; tentative D call: TRBD1 (5 bases). This CDR3 has 14 amino acids. Germline CDR1 and CDR2: SGHRS and YFSETQ. V was trimmed by 1 base and J by 0 bases, leaving 7 bases between them. The DNA of the CDR3 is TGCGCCAGCAGCTTGACAGGAGACCAAGAGACCCAGTACTTC. Translating it yields CASSLTGDQETQYF.

V and J are TRBV24-1 and TRBJ2-5, with no clear D. V lost 2 bases and J lost 2, with 8 bases in between. The CDR3 covers 14 residues. Germline CDR1 is KGHDR and CDR2 is SFDVKD. The CDR3 nucleotides are TGTGCCACCAGTGATTGGGCAGGACAAGAGACCCAGTACTTC. Its protein product is CATSDWAGQETQYF.

The V and J genes are TRBV28 and TRBJ1-4; D is unclear. The CDR3 is 16 residues long. The germline V gene encodes CDR1 MDHEN and CDR2 SYDVKM. V shed 7 bases and J shed 2 bases, with 17 bases lying between them. CDR3 protein: CASTPPGVATNEKLFF. The CDR3 DNA sequence: TGTGCCAGCACGCCTCCAGGAGTAGCGACTAATGAAAAACTGTTTTTT.

The chain is built from TRBV21-1 and TRBJ1-5. TRBV21-1 is tagged as a pseudogene. The CDR3 loop spans 15 amino acids. CDR3 DNA: TGTGCCAGCAGCAAAGCACGGGGTGTCAATCAGCCCCAGCATTTT. As protein: CASSKARGVNQPQHF.

V usage is TRBV3-1 (or the pseudogene TRBV3-2) and J usage is TRBJ2-7, with D possibly being TRBD2 (5 bases). Germline CDR1 is LGHDT and CDR2 is YNNKEL (reference sequence). This CDR3 is built from 13 residues. Trimming removed 2 bases from V and 6 bases from J, with 11 bases in between. This CDR3 reads CASSQNPGGEQYF. CDR3 coding DNA: TGTGCCAGCAGCCAAAACCCTGGAGGCGAGCAGTACTTC.

The gene calls are TRBV5-8 and TRBJ2-5; 14 positions match TRBD2. Germline-derived CDR1 and CDR2 are SGHTS and YDEGEE. This CDR3 is 17 amino acids long. V lost 3 bases to trimming and J lost 5 bases; unmatched junction nucleotides: 9. Written as DNA, the CDR3 is TGTGCCAGCAGCTGGGGACTAGCGGGAGAAATAAGGGAGACCCAGTACTTC. This encodes CASSWGLAGEIRETQYF.

The V and J genes are TRBV6-4 and TRBJ2-1; 14 bases fit TRBD2. With V trimmed by 4 bases and J by 10 bases, 9 bases remained unmatched. Germline V gene data show CDR1 as MRHNA and CDR2 as SNTAGT. The CDR3 is 16 residues long. CDR3 nucleotide sequence: TGTGCCAGCAGTGTTGGACTAGCGGGAGGCGTAAAAGAGCAGTTCTTC. This codes for CASSVGLAGGVKEQFF.

The rearrangement uses TRBV6-4 and TRBJ1-1; the D gene is possibly TRBD1 (6 bases). The CDR3 covers 11 residues. CDR1 is MRHNA and CDR2 is SNTAGT in the germline V gene. Trimming cost V 6 bases and J 5 bases, with 7 bases left between them. CDR3 DNA: TGTGCCAGCAGGCAGGGGACTGAAGCTTTCTTT. Its translation is CASRQGTEAFF.

This clone turned up a few times. The CDR3 is CASSQGHRDIQPQHF. Here the CDR3 DNA reads TGCGCCAGCAGCCAAGGTCACAGGGATATTCAGCCCCAGCATTTT. This sequence joins TRBV4-1 and TRBJ1-5; TRBD1 is a possible D gene (6 bases). CDR1 MGHRA and CDR2 YSYEKL come from the germline V gene. The CDR3 consists of 15 residues. The ends were cut back, 1 base at V and 6 bases at J, with 13 bases in the middle.

This chain uses TRBV11-2 with TRBJ2-2; D uncertain. Looked up from germline, CDR1 is SGHAT and CDR2 is FQNNGV. CDR3 length: 15 residues. The V end lost 0 bases, the J end lost 1 base, and 6 bases lay between the germline ends. DNA of the CDR3: TGTGCCAGCAGCTTAGAATTTCGGAACACCGGGGAGCTGTTTTTT. It encodes CASSLEFRNTGELFF. The whole variable domain, remainder taken from reference TRBV11-2 and TRBJ2-2, is EAGVAQSPRYKIIEKRQSVAFWCNPISGHATLYWYQQILGQGPKLLIQFQNNGVVDDSQLPKDRFSAERLKGVDSTLKIQPAKLEDSAVYLCASSLEFRNTGELFFGEGSRLTVL.

This clone was seen just once. The chain employs TRBV10-1 and TRBJ2-7; 13 bases match TRBD2. The CDR3 is 17 residues long. The J segment lost 3 bases and the V segment lost 2 bases, leaving 7 bases of the junction unmatched. Per germline, CDR1 WNHNN and CDR2 SYGVQD (reference sequence). CDR3 region: CASSEATGTSGNYEQYF. CDR3 nucleotide sequence: TGCGCCAGCAGTGAGGCGACAGGGACTAGCGGGAACTACGAGCAGTACTTC.